This T cell receptor (beta chain) is drawn from a study of T cells after yellow fever vaccination. The CDR3 totals 11 residues. Germline values: CDR1 MNHEY, CDR2 SMNVEV (reference sequence). Trimming pared 4 bases from V and 8 bases from J, leaving 6 bases between. This clonotype appeared a few times. Making TCR cDNA involved 5'RACE template switching, which added UMIs and a universal primer site. TCRdb analysed the 5' RACE reads with MiXCR anew, one entry per CDR3 protein. The table shows about 550,000 distinct CDR3 sequences, with 15% to 20% occurring only once. This rearrangement joins TRBV27 to TRBJ2-1; the D is unclear. The sequence was obtained from a man aged 25 to 45 who received the YFV17D yellow fever vaccine. The specimen comprised PBMCs, sampled 15 days after the yellow fever booster vaccination. CDR3 in amino acids: CASSSWYEQFF. The DNA for the CDR3 is TGTGCCAGCAGTTCTTGGTATGAGCAGTTCTTC.